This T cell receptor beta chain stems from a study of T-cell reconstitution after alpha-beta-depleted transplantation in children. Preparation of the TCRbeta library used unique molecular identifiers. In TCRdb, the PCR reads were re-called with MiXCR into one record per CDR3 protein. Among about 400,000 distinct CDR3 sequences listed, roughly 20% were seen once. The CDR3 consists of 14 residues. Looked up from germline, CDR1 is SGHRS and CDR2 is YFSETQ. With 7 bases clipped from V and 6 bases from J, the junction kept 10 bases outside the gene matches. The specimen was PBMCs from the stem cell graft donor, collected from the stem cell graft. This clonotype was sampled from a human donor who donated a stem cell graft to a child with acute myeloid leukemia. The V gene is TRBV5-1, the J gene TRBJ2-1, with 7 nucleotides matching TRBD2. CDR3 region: CASVGPGLLNEQFF. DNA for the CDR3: TGCGCCAGCGTGGGACCGGGACTACTCAATGAGCAGTTCTTC.